This T cell receptor (beta chain) was profiled in a study of Ad26.COV2.S vaccination and SARS-CoV-2 variants. Across the whole study: Ad26.COV2.S was injected intramuscularly once or twice, 56 days apart.

The CDR3 has 15 amino acids. The germline gives CDR1 SGHAT, CDR2 FQNNGV. The J segment lost 1 base and the V segment lost 6 bases, leaving 7 bases of the junction unmatched. Using immunoSEQ multiplex PCR, the repertoire was profiled, and TCRdb retains in-frame clones only, with some absent. Among around 320,000 clones listed, 86% were seen once. Stated treatment: over 15 received Ad26.COV2.S at low or high dose, single or two shots; roughly five received placebo; per-sample allocation not given. Repertoires come from day 63 after the first vaccine or placebo injection. Sequenced here: peripheral blood, sampled in a trial of Ad26.COV2.S vaccine versus placebo. V and J are TRBV11-2 and TRBJ2-5; 8 bases agree with TRBD2. The receptor was isolated from a person aged 18-65 years who received the Ad26.COV2.S COVID-19 vaccine or a placebo. The CDR3 reads CASSPGRGGQETQYF. CDR3 DNA sequence: TGTGCCAGCAGTCCAGGTCGGGGGGGCCAAGAGACCCAGTACTTC.